These T cell receptor beta chains were read from a single sample in a study of OX40 agonist ivuxolimab in advanced cancers. Libraries were prepared by immunoSEQ multiplex PCR; TCRdb keeps only in-frame clonotypes and omits some of them. This sample has some 65,000 clones, with about nine tenths found just once. The material sequenced was CD4+ or CD8+ T cells sorted from blood, taken in a trial of the OX40 agonist ivuxolimab. These receptors were obtained from an adult with an advanced solid tumor such as melanoma, head and neck, liver or kidney cancer. Each CDR3 is given with its conserved first and last residue. A D gene is named only where the DNA matches it firmly. Clone size is stated in some rows and not others, as once, few, many or a class when expanded.

TRBV7-2,few,TRBD1,TRBJ1-1,CASSLLGGSGEAFF,TGTGCCAGCAGCTTATTAGGGGGCAGTGGTGAAGCTTTCTTT
TRBV29-1,.,.,TRBJ2-7,CSVEGSGNKYEQYF,TGCAGCGTTGAGGGTTCAGGGAATAAGTACGAGCAGTACTTC
TRBV28,.,.,TRBJ2-1,CASSWASAYNEQFF,TGTGCCAGCAGTTGGGCTAGCGCCTACAATGAGCAGTTCTTC
TRBV5-6,.,TRBD1,TRBJ1-5,CASSFRDRGRGNQPQHF,TGTGCCAGCAGCTTCCGGGACAGGGGTCGGGGCAATCAGCCCCAGCATTTT
TRBV28,.,.,TRBJ1-2,CASSLRKDGYTF,TGTGCCAGCAGCCTGCGGAAGGATGGCTACACCTTC
TRBV19,.,.,TRBJ1-5,CASSPGKAGRGPQHF,TGTGCCAGTAGCCCGGGCAAGGCGGGACGGGGGCCCCAGCATTTT
TRBV7-9,.,.,TRBJ1-1,CASSFSRTGGEAFF,TGTGCCAGCAGCTTTTCCAGGACGGGGGGGGAAGCTTTCTTT
TRBV14,few,TRBD2,TRBJ2-1,CASSVGLANYNEQFF,TGTGCCAGCAGCGTTGGACTAGCGAACTACAATGAGCAGTTCTTC
TRBV6-5,.,.,TRBJ1-4,CASSYDPADNEKLFF,TGTGCCAGCAGTTACGATCCCGCTGATAATGAAAAACTGTTTTTT
TRBV27,.,.,TRBJ1-1,CASSLNSPMNTEAFF,TGTGCCAGCAGTTTAAACAGTCCCATGAACACTGAAGCTTTCTTT
TRBV23-1,once,.,TRBJ2-5,CASSQSQDLGAIRYF,TGCGCCAGCAGTCAATCGCAGGATTTAGGGGCAATCCGGTACTTC
TRBV19,.,.,TRBJ1-1,CASTAAIRVGNTEAFF,TGTGCCAGTACTGCCGCCATAAGGGTCGGGAACACTGAAGCTTTCTTT
TRBV4-1,.,.,TRBJ1-5,CASSQDWDPGAVRTAQPQHF,TGCGCCAGCAGCCAAGATTGGGACCCAGGGGCAGTCCGGACGGCCCAGCCCCAGCATTTT
TRBV6-5,.,.,TRBJ1-2,CASSLQRFYGYTF,TGTGCCAGCAGTTTACAGAGGTTTTATGGCTACACCTTC
TRBV2,.,.,TRBJ1-1,CANSRGENTEAFF,TGTGCCAACTCCCGAGGGGAGAACACTGAAGCTTTCTTT
TRBV6-1,.,.,TRBJ1-5,CASSDPQPQHF,TGTGCCAGCAGTGACCCGCAGCCCCAGCATTTT
TRBV30,.,TRBD1,TRBJ1-5,CAWAQGVRQPQHF,TGTGCCTGGGCACAGGGGGTCAGGCAGCCCCAGCATTTT
TRBV30,.,.,TRBJ1-2,CAWSIRNYGYTF,TGTGCCTGGAGTATTCGTAACTATGGCTACACCTTC
TRBV15,.,.,TRBJ2-1,CATSRVGSFYNEQFF,TGTGCCACCAGCAGAGTGGGGAGTTTCTACAATGAGCAGTTCTTC
TRBV7-6,.,TRBD1,TRBJ2-2,CASSPGQGFSGELFF,TGTGCCAGCAGCCCGGGACAGGGTTTCTCCGGGGAGCTGTTTTTT
TRBV19,.,TRBD1,TRBJ1-2,CASTPTGLYGYTF,TGTGCCAGTACCCCGACAGGGTTATATGGCTACACCTTC
TRBV5-6,.,.,TRBJ1-6,CASSLGSSYNSPLHF,TGTGCCAGCAGCTTAGGGAGCTCCTATAATTCACCCCTCCACTTT
TRBV5-1,.,.,TRBJ2-7,CASSPTDGSEQYF,TGCGCCAGCAGCCCCACGGACGGGTCCGAGCAGTACTTC